The present entry profiles one TCR beta chain with its context. Its antigen remains unknown. In the same sample, other DNA sequences code for this CDR3. These data are taken from a study of T cells after posttransplantation cyclophosphamide. Germline loops: CDR1 KGHSH, CDR2 LQKENI. This CDR3 comprises 14 residues. The V gene end was trimmed by 3 bases and the J gene end by 4 bases; junction bases not matched to a gene: 4. Overall study findings and caveats: Later post-transplant blood repertoires were often dominated by donor CD8+ memory clones.

Generated by immunoSEQ multiplex PCR, the TCRdb table keeps only in-frame clones and is missing some. The sample contains 45,000 to 65,000 clones, approximately 94% of which appear only once. What was sequenced was PBMCs. The chain carries TRBV18 and TRBJ2-7; 9 bases match TRBD1. The source of this sequence is a woman aged 30 to 39 in good health and a related stem cell transplant donor. The CDR3 region has the DNA TGTGCCAGCTCACCGGGACAGGGTTATTACGAGCAGTACTTC. The encoded protein is CASSPGQGYYEQYF. The entire variable domain, with the rest obtained from reference TRBV18 and TRBJ2-7, is as follows: NAGVMQNPRHLVRRRGQEARLRCSPMKGHSHVYWYRQLPEEGLKFMVYLQKENIIDESGMPKERFSAEFPKEGPSILRIQQVVRGDSAAYFCASSPGQGYYEQYFGPGTRLTVT.